The clone carrying this T cell receptor beta chain was picked up many times. Its matching antigen is unknown. RNA transcripts were the template for amplifying TCR beta CDR3 regions. The HTBI primer set served for first-round RT-PCR of the TCR CDR3. MiXCR was run by TCRdb on the multiplex PCR reads, yielding one entry per CDR3 protein. The sample includes 530,000 or so distinct CDR3 sequences, 46% of them seen just once. CDR3 length: 15 residues. V gave up 7 bases and J gave up 2 bases, with 18 bases separating them. Germline V gene data show CDR1 as ENHRY and CDR2 as SYGVKD. These data come from a study of T cells in Graves' hyperthyroidism and ophthalmopathy. Stable Graves' hyperthyroidism denoted no ophthalmopathy progression over 18 months. Hyperthyroidism was newly diagnosed in patients aged 18 to 65 (duration under 2 months). Lactation, pregnancy, other autoimmune disease or uncontrolled infection led to exclusion of patients.

Study-wide results and caveats: Model predictions of ophthalmopathy came a median approximately 6 months before onset.

The J gene is TRBJ2-7, the V gene TRBV10-3, with a tentative D call TRBD2 (6 bases). The sequenced sample was peripheral blood or thyroid tissue (not recorded which). The TCR originated in a woman younger than 35 with Graves' hyperthyroidism. CDR3 nucleotides: TGTGCCATCAAGGAGGGAGCGGGTCCTACCTACGAGCAGTACTTC. Translation gives CAIKEGAGPTYEQYF.